The 20 T cell receptor beta chains below were found in one sample sequenced in a study. The sorted Tregs were CD4+CD25+CD127-/low cells. One entry per CDR3 protein, called by TCRdb with MiXCR from the 5' RACE reads. The table has about 57,000 distinct CDR3 sequences, roughly 25% seen once. Specimen: tumor-infiltrating Tregs sorted from the breast tumor. Every receptor here comes from a female donor with breast cancer.

Within the sample, this clonotype is medium-sized (0.01 to 0.1%). V usage is TRBV4-1 and J usage is TRBJ1-1; a weak D match, TRBD1 (5 bases). The V gene lost 1 base and the J gene lost 0 bases, with 15 bases spanning the gap. The length of the CDR3 is 17 residues. Germline-derived CDR1 and CDR2 are MGHRA and YSYEKL. This CDR3 is CASSQVDMGLLNTEAFF. The CDR3 bases are TGCGCCAGCAGCCAAGTGGATATGGGACTGCTGAACACTGAAGCTTTCTTT.

As concerns this clonotype: One junction end disagrees with the germline gene, perhaps due to a read error. The genes are TRBV4-3 and TRBJ2-6; D uncertain. CDR1 and CDR2 (germline): LGHNA, YSLEER. This CDR3 contains 16 residues. The CDR3 sequence: CASGQDSASGANVLTF. Here the CDR3 DNA reads TGCGCCAGCGGCCAAGATTCGGCCTCTGGGGCCAACGTCCTGACTTTC.

This clonotype was recorded many times. This sequence joins TRBV5-1 and TRBJ2-3, with D uncertain. The germline V gene encodes CDR1 SGHRS and CDR2 YFSETQ. Trimming pared 0 bases from V and 3 bases from J, leaving 8 bases between. The CDR3 extends over 14 amino acids. CDR3 coding DNA: TGCGCCAGCAGCTTGGCCCCGCAGACAGATACGCAGTATTTT. Amino acids: CASSLAPQTDTQYF.

A few counts support this clonotype. This chain connects TRBV20-1 to TRBJ2-1; TRBD2 aligns across 10 bases. Germline V CDR1 and CDR2: DFQATT, SNEGSKA (reference sequence). This CDR3 comprises 15 residues. J lost 7 bases, V lost 4 bases, and 10 bases had no gene match. The CDR3 protein is CSAMALAGVMNEQFF. Written as DNA, the CDR3 is TGCAGTGCTATGGCCCTAGCGGGAGTTATGAATGAGCAGTTCTTC.

About this clonotype itself: Since a much larger clone is just one base distant, this may be a read error. The CDR3 ends on some other residue instead of the conserved phenylalanine or tryptophan, so this is likely a read error. The J gene is TRBJ1-5, the V gene TRBV5-1, with D possibly matching TRBD1 (5 bases). Germline loops: CDR1 SGHRS, CDR2 YFSETQ. The V and J ends lost 0 bases and 4 bases respectively, with 8 bases between them. This CDR3 is built from 14 residues. This CDR3 is CASSLAGTNQPQHL. CDR3 nucleotide sequence: TGCGCCAGCAGCTTGGCCGGGACGAATCAGCCCCAGCATCTT.

The table lists this clonotype with a few counts. This chain joins TRBV3-1 and TRBJ1-5, with TRBD1 identical over 8 bases. Germline V gives CDR1 LGHDT, CDR2 YNNKEL (reference sequence). CDR3 length: 14 amino acids. V lost 4 bases, J lost 6 bases, and 5 bases stayed unmatched. CDR3 region: CASSPGGGSQPQHF. CDR3 DNA sequence: TGTGCCAGCAGCCCAGGGGGCGGGTCTCAGCCCCAGCATTTT.

Only one count was recorded for this clonotype. One junction end does not reproduce the germline sequence, and a read error may be involved. V is TRBV7-2 and J is TRBJ1-5; TRBD1 aligns across 7 bases. CDR3 length: 14 amino acids. From germline, CDR1 is SGHTA and CDR2 FQGNSA. The CDR3 nucleotides are TGTGCCAGTAGCTACCGGACAGGAGATCAGCCCCAGCATTTT. Translation: CASSYRTGDQPQHF.

This clonotype was picked up many times. The V and J genes are TRBV6-1 and TRBJ1-2; the match to TRBD1 covers 8 bases. CDR3 length: 14 amino acids. Trimming removed 3 bases from V and 6 bases from J; junction bases left unmatched: 6. Per germline, CDR1 MNHNS and CDR2 SASEGT. The CDR3 protein is CASSDGRGRDGYTF. The CDR3 DNA reads as TGTGCCAGCAGTGATGGCAGGGGGCGTGATGGCTACACCTTC.

In its sample, this clonotype was seen a few times. V gene TRBV28 combines with J gene TRBJ2-5; D not certain. Germline CDR1 and CDR2: MDHEN and SYDVKM. CDR3 length equals 14 residues. Trimming pared 1 base from V and 2 bases from J, leaving 8 bases between. CDR3 sequence: CASSLSNSQETQYF. CDR3 bases: TGTGCCAGCAGTTTATCGAACAGTCAAGAGACCCAGTACTTC.

This chain uses TRBV5-1 with TRBJ2-1, with a possible D match to TRBD2 (6 bases). The germline V gene has CDR1 SGHRS and CDR2 YFSETQ. The CDR3 sequence is 16 residues long. V was clipped by 5 bases and J by 0 bases, with 15 bases between them. DNA of the CDR3: TGCGCCAGCAGACCCCGGGGGAGGAGCTCCTACAATGAGCAGTTCTTC. Amino acid sequence: CASRPRGRSSYNEQFF.

The genes are TRBV7-8 and TRBJ2-5; D is uncertain. Germline lookup yields CDR1 SGHVS and CDR2 FQNEAQ. V lost 5 bases to trimming and J lost 1 base, with 5 bases between them. This CDR3 region has 12 residues. CDR3 loop: CASSPIQETQYF. DNA of the CDR3: TGTGCCAGCAGCCCGATCCAAGAGACCCAGTACTTC.

V gene TRBV15 combines with J gene TRBJ2-3; 8 nucleotides align to TRBD1. V trimming: 2 bases; J trimming: 6 bases; junction bases outside the gene matches: 4. Germline V gene sequence: CDR1 LNHNV, CDR2 YYDKDF (reference sequence). This CDR3 has 14 residues. The CDR3 spells CATSRQGAMDTQYF. CDR3 in DNA: TGTGCCACCAGCAGACAGGGGGCGATGGATACGCAGTATTTT.

In its sample, this clonotype was seen a few times. The rearrangement joins TRBV20-1 to TRBJ1-6, with no clear D. The CDR3 consists of 16 residues. Germline V gives CDR1 DFQATT, CDR2 SNEGSKA (reference sequence). The V end was cut by 0 bases, the J end by 4 bases, with 13 bases between. The CDR3 DNA is TGCAGTGCTAGAGATGTGAGGGAAAATTATAATTCACCCCTCCACTTT. Translation gives CSARDVRENYNSPLHF.

This chain links TRBV5-6 with TRBJ2-4; no clear D. Looked up from germline, CDR1 is SGHDT and CDR2 is YYEEEE. The ends were cut back, 0 bases at V and 0 bases at J, with 13 bases in the middle. The CDR3 covers 17 residues. The CDR3 DNA sequence: TGTGCCAGCAGCTTGGACATAGCAACTCCAGCCAAAAACATTCAGTACTTC. It is translated as CASSLDIATPAKNIQYF.

The chain uses TRBV7-2 and TRBJ2-5, with 11 bases that match TRBD1. CDR3 length: 13 amino acids. V lost 5 bases to trimming and J lost 5 bases; unmatched junction nucleotides: 1. Germline V lookup: CDR1 SGHTA, CDR2 FQGNSA. The CDR3 loop reads CASSRDRGETQYF. For the CDR3, the DNA is TGTGCCAGCAGCCGGGACAGGGGGGAGACCCAGTACTTC. Full variable domain (remainder filled in from reference TRBV7-2 and TRBJ2-5): GAGVSQSPSNKVTEKGKDVELRCDPISGHTALYWYRQSLGQGLEFLIYFQGNSAPDKSGLPSDRFSAERTGGSVSTLTIQRTQQEDSAVYLCASSRDRGETQYFGPGTRLLVL.

By share of the sample, this clonotype is medium-sized (0.01 to 0.1%). The chain recombines TRBV4-3 with TRBJ2-1; 8 nucleotides line up with TRBD1. From germline, CDR1 is LGHNA and CDR2 YSLEER. The V gene end was trimmed by 4 bases and the J gene end by 8 bases; junction bases not matched to a gene: 4. CDR3 length: 13 residues. Here the CDR3 reads CASSRGQGYEQFF. The CDR3, as DNA: TGCGCCAGCAGCCGAGGACAGGGCTATGAGCAGTTCTTC.

Many counts were recorded for this clonotype. This chain uses TRBV20-1 with TRBJ2-1; tentatively, D is TRBD2 (6 bases). Germline CDR1 and CDR2: DFQATT and SNEGSKA (reference sequence). CDR3 length: 15 amino acids. Trimming pared 3 bases from V and 0 bases from J, leaving 12 bases between. DNA of the CDR3: TGCAGTGCTAGTGGGGGAGGTTTCTCCTACAATGAGCAGTTCTTC. Translated: CSASGGGFSYNEQFF.

This clonotype was observed at least ten times. The V gene is TRBV20-1, the J gene TRBJ2-3, with a tentative D call TRBD1 (5 bases). This CDR3 region has 15 residues. Trimming took 4 bases from V and 1 from J, leaving 15 bases between them. Per germline, CDR1 DFQATT and CDR2 SNEGSKA (reference sequence). In nucleotides, the CDR3 is TGCAGTGCTACAGATCCCGTCAGGGGCACAGATACGCAGTATTTT. Encoded protein: CSATDPVRGTDTQYF.

This sequence joins TRBV28 and TRBJ2-5; weak D call: TRBD1 (6 bases). This CDR3 is built from 16 residues. Per the germline V gene, CDR1 is MDHEN and CDR2 is SYDVKM. Deletions cut 5 bases from V and 0 bases from J, with 16 bases between. The CDR3 sequence is CASSPLTGAYQETQYF. Written as DNA, the CDR3 is TGTGCCAGCAGTCCCCTGACAGGTGCTTACCAAGAGACCCAGTACTTC.

This clonotype was recorded at least ten times. The rearrangement joins TRBV7-2 to TRBJ2-5; D is perhaps TRBD1 or TRBD2 (5 bases each). Germline loops: CDR1 SGHTA, CDR2 FQGNSA. V was clipped by 5 bases and J by 3 bases, with 16 bases between them. This CDR3 spans 15 amino acids. The CDR3 nucleotides read TGTGCCAGCAGCGAGGGGACGCTACTCAAAGAGACCCAGTACTTC. As protein: CASSEGTLLKETQYF.